The 11 T cell receptor beta chains below were found in one sample sequenced in a study of identical twins. TCRdb passed the 5' RACE reads through MiXCR, listing each CDR3 protein once. This sample carries 250,000 to 350,000 distinct CDR3 sequences, roughly 9.7% of them seen once, and the ten largest clones take roughly 6.4%. The same data also went into a second study, on yellow fever vaccine responses in identical twins.

The sequencing input was CD8+ T cells sorted from blood. The receptors come from a woman under 30 in good health.

This clonotype appeared many times. V is TRBV5-6 and J is TRBJ2-1, with 9 bases that match TRBD2. V lost 0 bases and J lost 6; bases outside the gene matches: 10. The length of the CDR3 is 17 residues. CDR1 SGHDT and CDR2 YYEEEE come from the germline V gene. CDR3: CASSLGLAVGLSNEQFF. CDR3 in DNA: TGTGCCAGCAGCTTGGGACTAGCGGTGGGACTAAGCAATGAGCAGTTCTTC.

The chain is built from TRBV7-9 and TRBJ2-1; no firm D call. Germline CDR1 and CDR2: SEHNR and FQNEAQ (reference sequence). This CDR3 comprises 12 residues. With 5 bases removed from V and 6 bases from J, the gap between germline ends came to 8 bases. In DNA, the CDR3 is TGTGCCAGCAGCCCCCCCGCCAATGAGCAGTTCTTC. Amino acid sequence: CASSPPANEQFF.

The V call is TRBV7-9, the J call TRBJ2-7; TRBD2 agrees at 7 bases. The ends lost 4 bases at V and 3 bases at J; junction bases unmatched: 3. The CDR3 consists of 13 residues. Looked up from germline, CDR1 is SEHNR and CDR2 is FQNEAQ (reference sequence). CDR3 DNA: TGTGCCAGCAGCTCCCCGGGGGGCTACGAGCAGTACTTC. Its protein is CASSSPGGYEQYF.

V gene TRBV4-1 combines with J gene TRBJ2-2; D is unclear. Trimming removed 0 bases at V and 1 base at J, with 6 bases between. Germline V CDR1 and CDR2: MGHRA, YSYEKL. The CDR3 has 15 amino acids. CDR3 protein: CASSQDVGNTGELFF. CDR3 in DNA: TGCGCCAGCAGCCAAGATGTCGGGAACACCGGGGAGCTGTTTTTT.

This clonotype was observed many times. The chain combines TRBV4-3 with TRBJ2-2; D is unclear. The CDR3 sequence is 14 residues long. The V gene's germline CDR1 is LGHNA and CDR2 YSLEER. With 4 bases removed from V and 0 bases from J, the gap between germline ends came to 6 bases. The CDR3 DNA sequence: TGCGCCAGCAGCCGGATACCGAACACCGGGGAGCTGTTTTTT. Translating it yields CASSRIPNTGELFF.

The chain uses TRBV9 and TRBJ2-1; 9 positions match TRBD1. The CDR3 loop spans 16 amino acids. J was trimmed by 8 bases and V by 4 bases; bases with no gene match: 13. Germline V gene data show CDR1 as SGDLS and CDR2 as YYNGEE. CDR3 coding DNA: TGTGCCAGCAGCCCAGGGACAGGGAGGGGAAACGATGAGCAGTTCTTC. Protein: CASSPGTGRGNDEQFF.

This clonotype has only a few counts. V usage is TRBV20-1 and J usage is TRBJ2-3, with D possibly being TRBD2 (5 bases). The CDR3 runs 15 residues. Trimming shortened V by 4 bases and J by 3 bases, and 17 bases separated the two germline ends. CDR1 and CDR2 (germline): DFQATT, SNEGSKA (reference sequence). CDR3 nucleotides: TGCAGTGCTAAGAGGTCTGTGTGGGAGACAGATACGCAGTATTTT. Its translation is CSAKRSVWETDTQYF.

This sequence joins TRBV2 and TRBJ2-3; 7 positions agree with TRBD1. This CDR3 contains 17 residues. V shed 6 bases and J 2 bases; nucleotides not matched to a gene: 14. Germline loops: CDR1 SNHLY, CDR2 FYNNEI. CDR3 protein: CASRIHLQGLFTDTQYF. CDR3 in DNA: TGTGCCAGCAGGATTCATCTACAGGGGTTATTCACAGATACGCAGTATTTT.

The chain has TRBV20-1 and TRBJ2-2; D tentatively reads TRBD1 or TRBD2 (7 bases each). The CDR3 has 18 amino acids. Per the germline V gene, CDR1 is DFQATT and CDR2 is SNEGSKA (reference sequence). Trimming left V 0 bases short and J 1 base short, with 18 bases between. The CDR3 reads CSARDLAGGVKNTGELFF. The CDR3 nucleotides are TGCAGTGCTAGAGATCTGGCAGGGGGGGTGAAGAACACCGGGGAGCTGTTTTTT.

The chain carries TRBV7-9 and TRBJ2-3, with D hard to call. The CDR3 length is 12 residues. V was shortened by 2 bases and J by 6 bases, with 6 bases between the two germline ends. Germline loops: CDR1 SEHNR, CDR2 FQNEAQ (reference sequence). CDR3 in DNA: TGTGCCAGCAGCTTATCTCTCGATACGCAGTATTTT. The encoded protein is CASSLSLDTQYF.

This clonotype appeared many times. The chain recombines TRBV20-1 with TRBJ2-7; 10 nucleotides align to TRBD1. After removal of 3 bases from V and 11 bases from J, the junction contained 19 bases not matched to a gene. Germline V CDR1 and CDR2: DFQATT, SNEGSKA (reference sequence). There are 16 residues in the CDR3. CDR3 DNA: TGCAGTGCTAGTGGTGACGGGGACAGGGGCCGAGCTGGGGAGTACTTC. This codes for CSASGDGDRGRAGEYF.